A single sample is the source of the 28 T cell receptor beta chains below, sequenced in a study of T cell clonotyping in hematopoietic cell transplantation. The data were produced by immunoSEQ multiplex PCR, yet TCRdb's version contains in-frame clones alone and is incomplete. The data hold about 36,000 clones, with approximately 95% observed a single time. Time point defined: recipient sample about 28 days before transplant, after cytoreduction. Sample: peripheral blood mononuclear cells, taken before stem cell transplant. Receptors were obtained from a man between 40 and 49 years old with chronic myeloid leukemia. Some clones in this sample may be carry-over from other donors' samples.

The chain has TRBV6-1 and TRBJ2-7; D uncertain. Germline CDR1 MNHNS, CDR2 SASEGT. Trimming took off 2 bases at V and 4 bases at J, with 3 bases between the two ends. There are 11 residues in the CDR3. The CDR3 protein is CASSEYYEQYF. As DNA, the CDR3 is TGTGCCAGCAGTGAATATTACGAGCAGTACTTC.

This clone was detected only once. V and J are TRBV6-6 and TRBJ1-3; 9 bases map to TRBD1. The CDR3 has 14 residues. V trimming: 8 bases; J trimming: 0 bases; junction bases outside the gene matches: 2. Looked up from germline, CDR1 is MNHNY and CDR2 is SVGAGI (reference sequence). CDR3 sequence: CASGQGSSGNTIYF. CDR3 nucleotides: TGTGCCAGCGGACAGGGGAGCTCTGGAAACACCATATATTTT.

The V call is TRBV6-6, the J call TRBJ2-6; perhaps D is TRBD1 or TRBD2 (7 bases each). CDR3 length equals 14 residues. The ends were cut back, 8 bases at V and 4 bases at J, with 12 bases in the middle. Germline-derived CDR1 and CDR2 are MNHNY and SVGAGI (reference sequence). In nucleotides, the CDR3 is TGTGCCAGCGGGAGGGGGCGAGGGGCCAACGTCCTGACTTTC. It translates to CASGRGRGANVLTF.

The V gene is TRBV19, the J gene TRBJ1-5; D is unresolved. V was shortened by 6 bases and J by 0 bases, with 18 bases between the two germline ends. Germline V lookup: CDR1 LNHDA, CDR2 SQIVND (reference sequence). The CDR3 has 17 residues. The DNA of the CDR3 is TGTGCCAGTAGGGCGGGGATTCAATACAATAGCAATCAGCCCCAGCATTTT. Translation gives CASRAGIQYNSNQPQHF.

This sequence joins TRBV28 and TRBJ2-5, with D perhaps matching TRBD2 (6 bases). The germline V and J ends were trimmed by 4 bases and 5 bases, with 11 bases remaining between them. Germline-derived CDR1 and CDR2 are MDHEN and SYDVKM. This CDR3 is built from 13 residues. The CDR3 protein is CASSYAGGETQYF. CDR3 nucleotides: TGTGCCAGCAGTTATGCAGGAGGGGAGACCCAGTACTTC.

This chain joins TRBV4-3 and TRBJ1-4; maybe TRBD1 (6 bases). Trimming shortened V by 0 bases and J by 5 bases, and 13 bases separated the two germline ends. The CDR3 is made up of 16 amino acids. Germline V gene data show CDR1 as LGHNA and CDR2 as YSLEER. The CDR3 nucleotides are TGCGCCAGCAGCCAAGATTATCAGGGGTGGAATGAAAAACTGTTTTTT. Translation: CASSQDYQGWNEKLFF.

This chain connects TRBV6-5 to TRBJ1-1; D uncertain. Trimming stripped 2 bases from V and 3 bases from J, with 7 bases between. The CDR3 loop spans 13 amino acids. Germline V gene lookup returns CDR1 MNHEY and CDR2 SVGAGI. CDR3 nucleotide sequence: TGTGCCAGCAGTTACGGGGTGCACACTGAAGCTTTCTTT. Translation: CASSYGVHTEAFF.

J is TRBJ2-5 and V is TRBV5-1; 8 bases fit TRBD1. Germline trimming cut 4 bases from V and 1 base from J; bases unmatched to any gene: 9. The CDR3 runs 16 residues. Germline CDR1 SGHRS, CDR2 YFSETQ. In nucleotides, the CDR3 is TGCGCCAGCAGCCCCTTGACAGGGGCCCGCCAAGAGACCCAGTACTTC. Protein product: CASSPLTGARQETQYF.

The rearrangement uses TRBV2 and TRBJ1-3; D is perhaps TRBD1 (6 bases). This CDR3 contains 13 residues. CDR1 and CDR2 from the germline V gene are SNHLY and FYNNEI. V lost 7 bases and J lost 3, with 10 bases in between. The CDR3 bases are TGTGCCAGCACCGCAGGGGATGGAAACACCATATATTTT. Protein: CASTAGDGNTIYF.

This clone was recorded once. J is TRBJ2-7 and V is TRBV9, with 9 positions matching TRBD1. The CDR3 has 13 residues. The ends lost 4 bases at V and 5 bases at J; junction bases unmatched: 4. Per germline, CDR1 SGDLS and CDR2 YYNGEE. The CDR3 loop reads CASSSGQGNEQYF. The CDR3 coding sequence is TGTGCCAGCAGCTCGGGACAGGGCAACGAGCAGTACTTC.

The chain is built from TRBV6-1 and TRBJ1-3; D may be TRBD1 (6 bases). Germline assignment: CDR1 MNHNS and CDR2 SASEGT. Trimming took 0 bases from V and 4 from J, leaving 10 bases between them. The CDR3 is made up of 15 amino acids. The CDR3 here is CASSEAGGPGNTIYF. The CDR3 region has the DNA TGTGCCAGCAGTGAAGCAGGGGGACCCGGAAACACCATATATTTT.

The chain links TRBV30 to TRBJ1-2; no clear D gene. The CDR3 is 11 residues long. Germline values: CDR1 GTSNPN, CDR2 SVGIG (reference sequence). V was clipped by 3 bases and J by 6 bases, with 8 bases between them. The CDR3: CAWRPFNGYTF. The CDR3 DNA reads TGTGCCTGGAGGCCCTTCAATGGCTACACCTTC.

As DNA, the CDR3 is TGTGCCAGCAGCCAGGACTTCGGTAACTACGAGCAGTACTTC. It yields the protein CASSQDFGNYEQYF. V gene TRBV5-4 combines with J gene TRBJ2-7, with a possible D match to TRBD2 (5 bases). The V gene lost 4 bases and the J gene lost 3 bases, with 14 bases spanning the gap. This CDR3 has 14 residues. Germline V gene data show CDR1 as SGHNT and CDR2 as YYREEE (reference sequence).

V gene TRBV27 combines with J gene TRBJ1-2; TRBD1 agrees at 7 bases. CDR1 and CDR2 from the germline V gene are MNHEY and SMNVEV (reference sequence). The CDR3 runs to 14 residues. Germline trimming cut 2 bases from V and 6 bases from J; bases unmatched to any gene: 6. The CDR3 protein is CASSLLQGSHGYTF. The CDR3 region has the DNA TGTGCCAGCAGTTTACTACAGGGGAGCCATGGCTACACCTTC.

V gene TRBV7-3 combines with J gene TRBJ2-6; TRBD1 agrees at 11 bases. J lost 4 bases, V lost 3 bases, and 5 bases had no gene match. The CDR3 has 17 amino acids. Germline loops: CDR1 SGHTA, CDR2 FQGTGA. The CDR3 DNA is TGTGCCAGCAGCTTCGGGACAGGGGGTTCAGGGGCCAACGTCCTGACTTTC. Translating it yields CASSFGTGGSGANVLTF. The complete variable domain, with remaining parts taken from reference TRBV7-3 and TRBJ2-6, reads GAGVSQTPSNKVTEKGKYVELRCDPISGHTALYWYRQSLGQGPEFLIYFQGTGAADDSGLPNDRFFAVRPEGSVSTLKIQRTERGDSAVYLCASSFGTGGSGANVLTFGAGSRLTVL.

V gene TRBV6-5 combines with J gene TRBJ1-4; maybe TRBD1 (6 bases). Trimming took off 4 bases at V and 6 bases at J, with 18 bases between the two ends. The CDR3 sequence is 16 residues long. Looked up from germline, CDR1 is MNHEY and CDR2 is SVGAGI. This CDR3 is CASSSNRVAGDEKLFF. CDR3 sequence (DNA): TGTGCCAGCAGTTCCAACAGGGTAGCAGGAGATGAAAAACTGTTTTTT.

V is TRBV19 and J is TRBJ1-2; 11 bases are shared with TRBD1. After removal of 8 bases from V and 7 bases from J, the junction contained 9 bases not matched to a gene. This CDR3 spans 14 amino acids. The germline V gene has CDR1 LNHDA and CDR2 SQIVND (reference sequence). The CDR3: CASGPDRGRGGYTF. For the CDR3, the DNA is TGTGCCAGTGGACCGGACAGGGGGCGCGGTGGCTACACCTTC.

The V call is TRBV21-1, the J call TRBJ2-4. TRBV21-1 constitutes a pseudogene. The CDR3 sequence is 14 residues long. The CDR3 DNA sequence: TGTGCCAGCAGCAAAGAGGTGTCATTGGGCATTCAGTACTTC. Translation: CASSKEVSLGIQYF.

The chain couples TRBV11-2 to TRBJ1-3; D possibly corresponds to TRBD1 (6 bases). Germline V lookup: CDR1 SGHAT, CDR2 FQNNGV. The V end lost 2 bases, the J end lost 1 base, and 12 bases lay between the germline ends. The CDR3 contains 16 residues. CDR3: CASSLRGQRSGNTIYF. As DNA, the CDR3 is TGTGCCAGCAGCTTACGAGGACAGAGATCTGGAAACACCATATATTTT. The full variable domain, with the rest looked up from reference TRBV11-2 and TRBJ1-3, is EAGVAQSPRYKIIEKRQSVAFWCNPISGHATLYWYQQILGQGPKLLIQFQNNGVVDDSQLPKDRFSAERLKGVDSTLKIQPAKLEDSAVYLCASSLRGQRSGNTIYFGEGSWLTVV.

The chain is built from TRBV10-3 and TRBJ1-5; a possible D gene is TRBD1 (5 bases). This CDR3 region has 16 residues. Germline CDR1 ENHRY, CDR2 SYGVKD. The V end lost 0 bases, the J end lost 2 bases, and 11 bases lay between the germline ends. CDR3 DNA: TGTGCCATCAGTGAGTCCTTACAGGACCGCAATCAGCCCCAGCATTTT. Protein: CAISESLQDRNQPQHF.

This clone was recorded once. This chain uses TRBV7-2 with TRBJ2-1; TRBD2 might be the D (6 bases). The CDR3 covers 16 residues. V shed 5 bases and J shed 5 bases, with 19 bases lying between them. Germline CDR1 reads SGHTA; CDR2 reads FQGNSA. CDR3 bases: TGTGCCAGCAGCCTCCCCTTAGGCGCGGGAAACAATGAGCAGTTCTTC. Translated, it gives CASSLPLGAGNNEQFF.

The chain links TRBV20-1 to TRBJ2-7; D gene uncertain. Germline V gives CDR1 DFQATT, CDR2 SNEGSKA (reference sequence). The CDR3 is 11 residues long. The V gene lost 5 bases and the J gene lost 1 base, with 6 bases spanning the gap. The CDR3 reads CSAFKSYEQYF. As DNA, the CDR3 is TGCAGTGCTTTCAAGTCCTACGAGCAGTACTTC.

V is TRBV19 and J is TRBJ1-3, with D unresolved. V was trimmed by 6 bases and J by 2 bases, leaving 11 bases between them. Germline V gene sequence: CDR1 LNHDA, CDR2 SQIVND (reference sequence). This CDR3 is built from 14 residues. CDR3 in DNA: TGTGCCAGTAGACCGGGATCTACTGGAAACACCATATATTTT. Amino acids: CASRPGSTGNTIYF.

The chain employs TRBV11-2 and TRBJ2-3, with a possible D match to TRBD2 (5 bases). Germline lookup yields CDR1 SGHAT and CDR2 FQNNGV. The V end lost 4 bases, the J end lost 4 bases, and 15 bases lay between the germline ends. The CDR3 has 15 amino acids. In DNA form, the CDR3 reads TGTGCCAGCAGCTCAACTCCGGGGAAGGCAGATACGCAGTATTTT. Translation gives CASSSTPGKADTQYF.

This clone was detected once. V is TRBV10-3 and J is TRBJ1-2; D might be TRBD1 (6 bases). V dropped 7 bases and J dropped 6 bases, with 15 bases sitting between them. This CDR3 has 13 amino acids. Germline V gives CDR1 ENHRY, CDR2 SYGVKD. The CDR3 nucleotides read TGTGCCATCAACAGGGAAGAGGTAGATGGCTACACCTTC. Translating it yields CAINREEVDGYTF.

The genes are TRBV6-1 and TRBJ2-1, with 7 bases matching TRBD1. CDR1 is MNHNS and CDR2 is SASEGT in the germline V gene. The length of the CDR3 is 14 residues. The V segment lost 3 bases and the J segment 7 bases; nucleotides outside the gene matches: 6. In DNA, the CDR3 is TGTGCCAGCAGTGAGGGGACAGCCTGGAATGAGCAGTTCTTC. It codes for CASSEGTAWNEQFF.

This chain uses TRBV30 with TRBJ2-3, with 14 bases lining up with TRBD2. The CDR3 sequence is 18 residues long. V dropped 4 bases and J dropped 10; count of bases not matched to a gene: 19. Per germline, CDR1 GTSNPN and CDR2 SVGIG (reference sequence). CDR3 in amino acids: CAWKSGTSGGPSGGAQYF. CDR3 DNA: TGTGCCTGGAAATCCGGGACTAGCGGGGGCCCCTCTGGGGGTGCGCAGTATTTT.

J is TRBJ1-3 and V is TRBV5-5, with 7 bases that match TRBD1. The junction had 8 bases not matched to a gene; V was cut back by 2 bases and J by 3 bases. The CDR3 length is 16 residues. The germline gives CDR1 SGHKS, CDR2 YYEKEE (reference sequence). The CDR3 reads CASSFGGRGNGNTIYF. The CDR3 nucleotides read TGTGCCAGCAGCTTTGGCGGCAGGGGGAATGGAAACACCATATATTTT.